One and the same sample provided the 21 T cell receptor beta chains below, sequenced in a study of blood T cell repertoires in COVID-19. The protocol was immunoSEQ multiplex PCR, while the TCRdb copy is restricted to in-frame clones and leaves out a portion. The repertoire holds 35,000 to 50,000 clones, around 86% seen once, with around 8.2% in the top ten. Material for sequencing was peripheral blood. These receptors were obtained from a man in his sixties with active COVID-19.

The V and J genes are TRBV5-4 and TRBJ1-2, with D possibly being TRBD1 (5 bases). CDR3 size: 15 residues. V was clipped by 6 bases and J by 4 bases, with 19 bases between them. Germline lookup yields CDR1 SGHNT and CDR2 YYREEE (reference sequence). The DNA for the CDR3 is TGTGCCAGCAACCGCCGTGGGGACTCCGGCTATGGCTACACCTTC. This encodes CASNRRGDSGYGYTF.

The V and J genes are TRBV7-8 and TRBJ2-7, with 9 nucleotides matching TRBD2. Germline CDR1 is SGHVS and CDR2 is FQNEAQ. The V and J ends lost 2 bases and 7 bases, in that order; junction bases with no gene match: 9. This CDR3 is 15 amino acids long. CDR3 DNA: TGTGCCAGCAGCTTACGACTAGCGGCCCTTGAGGAGCAGTACTTC. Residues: CASSLRLAALEEQYF.

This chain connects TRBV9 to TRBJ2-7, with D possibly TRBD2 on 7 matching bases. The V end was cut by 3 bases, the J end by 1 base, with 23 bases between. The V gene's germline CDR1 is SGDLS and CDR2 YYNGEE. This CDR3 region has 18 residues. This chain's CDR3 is CASSDPGGGSGRSYEQYF. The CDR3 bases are TGTGCCAGCAGCGACCCGGGGGGCGGGAGTGGTCGGTCCTACGAGCAGTACTTC.

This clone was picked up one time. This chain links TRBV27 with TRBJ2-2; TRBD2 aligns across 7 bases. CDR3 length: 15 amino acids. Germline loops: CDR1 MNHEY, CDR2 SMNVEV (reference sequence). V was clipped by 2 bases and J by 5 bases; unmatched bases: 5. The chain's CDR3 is CASSLRDYGTGELFF. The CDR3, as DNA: TGTGCCAGCAGTTTAAGGGACTACGGTACCGGGGAGCTGTTTTTT.

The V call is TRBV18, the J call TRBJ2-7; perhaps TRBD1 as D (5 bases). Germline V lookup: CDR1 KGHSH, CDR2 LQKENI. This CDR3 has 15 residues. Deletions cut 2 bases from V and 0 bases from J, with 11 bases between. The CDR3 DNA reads TGTGCCAGCTCACCAGAAAGGGGCGCCTCCTACGAGCAGTACTTC. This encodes CASSPERGASYEQYF.

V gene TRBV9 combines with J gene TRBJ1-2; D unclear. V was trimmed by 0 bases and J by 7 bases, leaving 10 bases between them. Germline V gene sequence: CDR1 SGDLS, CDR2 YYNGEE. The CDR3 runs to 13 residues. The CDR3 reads CASSVDFSSGYTF. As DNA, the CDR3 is TGTGCCAGCAGCGTAGATTTTTCTAGTGGCTACACCTTC.

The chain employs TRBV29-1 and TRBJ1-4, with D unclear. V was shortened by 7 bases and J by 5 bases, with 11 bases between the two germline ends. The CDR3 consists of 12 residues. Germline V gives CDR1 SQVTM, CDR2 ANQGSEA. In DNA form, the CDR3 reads TGCAGCGCCGGGGTCCAGAATGAAAAACTGTTTTTT. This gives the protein CSAGVQNEKLFF.

CDR3 amino acids: CASSQPSRGKAGNTIYF. As DNA, the CDR3 is TGCGCCAGCAGCCAGCCTTCTAGGGGCAAGGCTGGAAACACCATATATTTT. The chain uses TRBV4-1 and TRBJ1-3; D is perhaps TRBD1 (5 bases). V lost 3 bases, J lost 2 bases, and 17 bases lay in between. The germline gives CDR1 MGHRA, CDR2 YSYEKL. This CDR3 contains 17 residues.

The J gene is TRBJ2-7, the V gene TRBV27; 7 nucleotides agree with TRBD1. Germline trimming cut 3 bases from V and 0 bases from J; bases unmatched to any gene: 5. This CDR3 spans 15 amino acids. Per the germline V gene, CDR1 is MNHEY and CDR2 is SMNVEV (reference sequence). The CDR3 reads CASSFIWDSSYEQYF. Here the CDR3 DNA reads TGTGCCAGCAGTTTTATTTGGGACAGCTCCTACGAGCAGTACTTC.

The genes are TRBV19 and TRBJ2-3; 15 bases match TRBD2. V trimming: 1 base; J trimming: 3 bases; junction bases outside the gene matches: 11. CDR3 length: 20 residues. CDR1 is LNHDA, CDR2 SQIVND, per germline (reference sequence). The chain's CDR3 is CASSIVLGTSGRLETDTQYF. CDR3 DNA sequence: TGTGCCAGTAGTATAGTTCTAGGGACTAGCGGGAGGTTGGAGACAGATACGCAGTATTTT.

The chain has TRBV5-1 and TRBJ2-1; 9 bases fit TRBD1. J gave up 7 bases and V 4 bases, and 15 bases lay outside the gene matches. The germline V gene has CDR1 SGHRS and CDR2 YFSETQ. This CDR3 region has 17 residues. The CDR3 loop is CASSTGQGEVLRNEQFF. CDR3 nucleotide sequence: TGCGCCAGCAGCACGGGACAGGGAGAAGTACTCCGTAATGAGCAGTTCTTC.

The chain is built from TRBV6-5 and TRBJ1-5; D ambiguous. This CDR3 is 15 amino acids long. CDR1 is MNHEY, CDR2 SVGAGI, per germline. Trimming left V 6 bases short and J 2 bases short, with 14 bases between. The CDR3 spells CASRPRVGGNQPQHF. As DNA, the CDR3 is TGTGCCAGCAGGCCGAGGGTGGGCGGCAATCAGCCCCAGCATTTT.

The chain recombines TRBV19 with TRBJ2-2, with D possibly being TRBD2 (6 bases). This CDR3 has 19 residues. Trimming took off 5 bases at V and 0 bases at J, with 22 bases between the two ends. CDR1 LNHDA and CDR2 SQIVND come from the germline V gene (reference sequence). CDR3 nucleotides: TGTGCCAGTAGTTCGACACCCGGGACGGGACTTTCGAACACCGGGGAGCTGTTTTTT. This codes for CASSSTPGTGLSNTGELFF. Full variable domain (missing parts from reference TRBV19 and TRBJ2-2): DGGITQSPKYLFRKEGQNVTLSCEQNLNHDAMYWYRQDPGQGLRLIYYSQIVNDFQKGDIAEGYSVSREKKESFPLTVTSAQKNPTAFYLCASSSTPGTGLSNTGELFFGEGSRLTVL.

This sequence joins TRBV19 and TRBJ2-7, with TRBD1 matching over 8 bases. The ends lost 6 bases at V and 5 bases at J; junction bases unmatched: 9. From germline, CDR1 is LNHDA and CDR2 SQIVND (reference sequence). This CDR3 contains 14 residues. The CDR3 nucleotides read TGTGCCAGTAGCCTCTCCGGGACAGGTAACGAGCAGTACTTC. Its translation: CASSLSGTGNEQYF. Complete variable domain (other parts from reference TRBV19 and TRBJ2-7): DGGITQSPKYLFRKEGQNVTLSCEQNLNHDAMYWYRQDPGQGLRLIYYSQIVNDFQKGDIAEGYSVSREKKESFPLTVTSAQKNPTAFYLCASSLSGTGNEQYFGPGTRLTVT.

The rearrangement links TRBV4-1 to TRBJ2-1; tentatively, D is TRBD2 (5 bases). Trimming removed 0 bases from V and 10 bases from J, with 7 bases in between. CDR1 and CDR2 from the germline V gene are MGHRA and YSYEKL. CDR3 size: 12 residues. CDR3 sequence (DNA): TGCGCCAGCAGCCAAGAAACGGGAGAGCAGTTCTTC. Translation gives CASSQETGEQFF.

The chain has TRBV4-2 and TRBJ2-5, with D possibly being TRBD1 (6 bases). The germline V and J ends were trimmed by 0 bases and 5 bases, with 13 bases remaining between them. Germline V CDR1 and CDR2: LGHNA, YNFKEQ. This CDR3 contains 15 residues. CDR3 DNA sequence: TGTGCCAGCAGCCAAGATTGGGACACCAGGGAGACCCAGTACTTC. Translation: CASSQDWDTRETQYF.

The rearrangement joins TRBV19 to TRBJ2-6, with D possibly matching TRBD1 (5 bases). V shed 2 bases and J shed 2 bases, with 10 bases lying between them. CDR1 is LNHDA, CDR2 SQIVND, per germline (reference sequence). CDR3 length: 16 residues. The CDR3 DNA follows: TGTGCCAGTAGTATACAGGGCGTCACTGGGGCCAACGTCCTGACTTTC. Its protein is CASSIQGVTGANVLTF.

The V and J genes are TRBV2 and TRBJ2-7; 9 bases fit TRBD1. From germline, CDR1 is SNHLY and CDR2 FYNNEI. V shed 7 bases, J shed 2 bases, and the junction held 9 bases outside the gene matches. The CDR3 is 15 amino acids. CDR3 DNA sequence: TGTGCCAGCATTCCCGGACAGGGGTCGACCTACGAGCAGTACTTC. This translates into CASIPGQGSTYEQYF.

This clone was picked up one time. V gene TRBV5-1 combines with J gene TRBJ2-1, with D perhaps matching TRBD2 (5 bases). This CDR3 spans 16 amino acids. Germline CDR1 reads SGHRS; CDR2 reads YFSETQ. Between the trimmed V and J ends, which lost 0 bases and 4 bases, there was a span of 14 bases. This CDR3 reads CASSLVPAEGYNEQFF. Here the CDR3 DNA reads TGCGCCAGCAGCTTGGTCCCAGCGGAAGGGTACAATGAGCAGTTCTTC.

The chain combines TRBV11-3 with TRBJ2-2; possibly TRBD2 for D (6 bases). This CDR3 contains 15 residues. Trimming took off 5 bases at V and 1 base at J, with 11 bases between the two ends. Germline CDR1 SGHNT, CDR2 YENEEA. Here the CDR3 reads CASSLGLLNTGELFF. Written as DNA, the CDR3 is TGTGCCAGCAGCCTAGGACTATTGAACACCGGGGAGCTGTTTTTT.

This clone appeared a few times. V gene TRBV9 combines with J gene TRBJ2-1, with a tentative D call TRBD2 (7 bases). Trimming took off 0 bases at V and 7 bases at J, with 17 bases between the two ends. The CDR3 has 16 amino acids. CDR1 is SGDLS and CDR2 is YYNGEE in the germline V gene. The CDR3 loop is CASSVEGEGGQNEQFF. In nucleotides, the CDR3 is TGTGCCAGCAGCGTAGAGGGTGAGGGGGGGCAGAATGAGCAGTTCTTC.